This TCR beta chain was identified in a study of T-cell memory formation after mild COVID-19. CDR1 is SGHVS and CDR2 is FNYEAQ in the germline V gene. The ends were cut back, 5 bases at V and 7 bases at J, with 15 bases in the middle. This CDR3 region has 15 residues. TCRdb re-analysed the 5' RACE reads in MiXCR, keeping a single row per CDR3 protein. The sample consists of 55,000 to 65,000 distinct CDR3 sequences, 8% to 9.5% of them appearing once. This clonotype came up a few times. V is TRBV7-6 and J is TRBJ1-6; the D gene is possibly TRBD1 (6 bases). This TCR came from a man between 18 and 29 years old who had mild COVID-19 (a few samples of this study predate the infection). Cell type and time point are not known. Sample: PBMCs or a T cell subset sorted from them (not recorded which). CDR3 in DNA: TGTGCCAGCAGCACGCAACAGGGACGGAATTCACCCCTCCACTTT. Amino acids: CASSTQQGRNSPLHF.